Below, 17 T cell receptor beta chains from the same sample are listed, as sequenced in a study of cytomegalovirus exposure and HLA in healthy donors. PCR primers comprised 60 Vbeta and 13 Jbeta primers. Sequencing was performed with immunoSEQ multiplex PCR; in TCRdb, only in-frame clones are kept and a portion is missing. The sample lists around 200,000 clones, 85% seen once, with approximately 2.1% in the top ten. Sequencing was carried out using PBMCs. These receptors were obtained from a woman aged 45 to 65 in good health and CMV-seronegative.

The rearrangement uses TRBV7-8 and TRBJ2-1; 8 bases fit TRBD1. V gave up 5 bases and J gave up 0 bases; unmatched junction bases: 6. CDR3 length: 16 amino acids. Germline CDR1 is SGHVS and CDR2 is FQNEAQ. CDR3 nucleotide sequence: TGTGCCAGCAGCATAAGGACAGGGAGCTCCTACAATGAGCAGTTCTTC. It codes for CASSIRTGSSYNEQFF.

DNA for the CDR3: TGTGCCAGCAGCGTAGGCCCAACAGGGGTTGTTGGTCAGCCCCAGCATTTT. Encoded protein: CASSVGPTGVVGQPQHF. The V gene is TRBV9, the J gene TRBJ1-5; 7 bases fit TRBD1. The J segment lost 6 bases and the V segment lost 0 bases, leaving 12 bases of the junction unmatched. Germline V gives CDR1 SGDLS, CDR2 YYNGEE. This CDR3 has 17 residues.

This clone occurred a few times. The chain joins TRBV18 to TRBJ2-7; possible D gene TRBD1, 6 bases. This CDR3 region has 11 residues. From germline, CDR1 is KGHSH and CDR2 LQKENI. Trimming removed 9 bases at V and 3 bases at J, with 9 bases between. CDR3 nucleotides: TGTGCCAGTCGGGACAACTACGAGCAGTACTTC. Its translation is CASRDNYEQYF.

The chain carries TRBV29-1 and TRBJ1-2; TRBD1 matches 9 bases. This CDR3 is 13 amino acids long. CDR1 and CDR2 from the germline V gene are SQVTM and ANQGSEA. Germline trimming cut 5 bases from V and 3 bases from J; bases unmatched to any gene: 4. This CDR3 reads CSVRQGGDYGYTF. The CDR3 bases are TGCAGCGTTAGACAGGGGGGGGACTATGGCTACACCTTC.

CDR3 loop: CASSSPQTGTYGYTF. The CDR3 nucleotides read TGTGCCAGCAGTTCCCCGCAGACAGGAACCTATGGCTACACCTTC. The rearrangement uses TRBV28 and TRBJ1-2; D possibly corresponds to TRBD1 (6 bases). V lost 4 bases and J 4 bases, leaving 16 bases between the germline ends. CDR3 size: 15 residues. The V gene's germline CDR1 is MDHEN and CDR2 SYDVKM.

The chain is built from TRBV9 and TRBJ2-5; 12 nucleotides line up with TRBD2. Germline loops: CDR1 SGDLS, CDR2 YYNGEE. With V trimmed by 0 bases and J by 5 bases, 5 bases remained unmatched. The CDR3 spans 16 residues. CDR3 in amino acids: CASSVGGLAGGETQYF. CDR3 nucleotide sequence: TGTGCCAGCAGCGTAGGCGGTCTAGCGGGGGGGGAGACCCAGTACTTC.

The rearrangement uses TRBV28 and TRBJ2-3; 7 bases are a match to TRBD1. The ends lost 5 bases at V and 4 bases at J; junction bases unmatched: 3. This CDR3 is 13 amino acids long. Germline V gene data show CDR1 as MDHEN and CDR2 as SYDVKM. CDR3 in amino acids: CASSPQGADTQYF. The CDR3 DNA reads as TGTGCCAGCAGTCCGCAGGGGGCAGATACGCAGTATTTT.

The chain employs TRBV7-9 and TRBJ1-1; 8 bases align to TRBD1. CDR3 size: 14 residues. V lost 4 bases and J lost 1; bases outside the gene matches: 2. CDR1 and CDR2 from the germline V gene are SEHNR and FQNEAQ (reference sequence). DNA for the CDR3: TGTGCCAGCAGCTACGGACAGGGGAACACTGAAGCTTTCTTT. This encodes CASSYGQGNTEAFF.

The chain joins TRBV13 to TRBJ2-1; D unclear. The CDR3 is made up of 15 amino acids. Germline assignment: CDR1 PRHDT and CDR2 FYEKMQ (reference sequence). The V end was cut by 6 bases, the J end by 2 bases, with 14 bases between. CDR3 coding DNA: TGTGCCAGCAGTCCCACCAGACTGGCCTACAATGAGCAGTTCTTC. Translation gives CASSPTRLAYNEQFF. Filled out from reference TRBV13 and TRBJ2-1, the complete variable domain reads AAGVIQSPRHLIKEKRETATLKCYPIPRHDTVYWYQQGPGQDPQFLISFYEKMQSDKGSIPDRFSAQQFSDYHSELNMSSLELGDSALYFCASSPTRLAYNEQFFGPGTRLTVL.

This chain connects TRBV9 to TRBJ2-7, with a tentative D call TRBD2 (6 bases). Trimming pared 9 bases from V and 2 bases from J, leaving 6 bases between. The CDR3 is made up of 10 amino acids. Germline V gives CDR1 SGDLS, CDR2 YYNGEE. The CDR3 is CATGAYEQYF. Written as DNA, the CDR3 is TGTGCCACGGGGGCCTACGAGCAGTACTTC.

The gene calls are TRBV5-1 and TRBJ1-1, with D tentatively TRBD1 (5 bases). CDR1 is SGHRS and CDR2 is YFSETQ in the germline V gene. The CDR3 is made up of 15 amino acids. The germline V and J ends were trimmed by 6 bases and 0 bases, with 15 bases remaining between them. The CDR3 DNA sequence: TGCGCCAGCACTTTGGGGGGAGGCCTGAACACTGAAGCTTTCTTT. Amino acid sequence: CASTLGGGLNTEAFF.

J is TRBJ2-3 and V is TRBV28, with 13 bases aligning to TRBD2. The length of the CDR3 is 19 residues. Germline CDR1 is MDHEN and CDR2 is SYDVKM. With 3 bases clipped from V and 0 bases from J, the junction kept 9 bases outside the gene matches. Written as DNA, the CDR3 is TGTGCCAGCAGTTTCTCAGGACTAGCGGGAGCCTCCAGCACAGATACGCAGTATTTT. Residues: CASSFSGLAGASSTDTQYF.

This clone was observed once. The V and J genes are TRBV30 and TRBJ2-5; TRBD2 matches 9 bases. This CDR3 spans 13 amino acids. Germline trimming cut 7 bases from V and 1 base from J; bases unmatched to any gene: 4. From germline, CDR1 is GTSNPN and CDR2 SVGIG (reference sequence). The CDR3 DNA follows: TGTGCCTACCGGGGACTAGCCCAAGAGACCCAGTACTTC. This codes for CAYRGLAQETQYF.

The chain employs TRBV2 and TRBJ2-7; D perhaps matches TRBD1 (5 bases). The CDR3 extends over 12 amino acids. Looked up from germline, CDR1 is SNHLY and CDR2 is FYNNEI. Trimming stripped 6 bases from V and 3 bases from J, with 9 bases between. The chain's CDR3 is CASSDSYYEQYF. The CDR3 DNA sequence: TGTGCCAGCAGCGACAGTTACTACGAGCAGTACTTC.

The CDR3: CASSLIRKRESYNEQFF. CDR3 DNA sequence: TGTGCCAGCAGCTTAATACGGAAGCGGGAATCCTACAATGAGCAGTTCTTC. This sequence joins TRBV7-3 and TRBJ2-1; 7 bases are shared with TRBD2. Per the germline V gene, CDR1 is SGHTA and CDR2 is FQGTGA. The CDR3 consists of 17 residues. V lost 1 base, J lost 1 base, and 7 bases stayed unmatched.

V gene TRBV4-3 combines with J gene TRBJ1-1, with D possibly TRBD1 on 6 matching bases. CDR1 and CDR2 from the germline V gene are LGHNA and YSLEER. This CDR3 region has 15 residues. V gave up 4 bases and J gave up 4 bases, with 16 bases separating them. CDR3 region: CASSLSGGLTTEAFF. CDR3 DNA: TGCGCCAGCAGCCTTAGCGGGGGGCTGACCACTGAAGCTTTCTTT.

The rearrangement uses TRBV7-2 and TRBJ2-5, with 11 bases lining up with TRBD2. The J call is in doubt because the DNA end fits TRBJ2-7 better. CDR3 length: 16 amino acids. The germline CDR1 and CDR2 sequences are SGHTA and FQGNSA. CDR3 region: CASSLGLAGGDYEQYF. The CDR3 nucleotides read TGTGCCAGCAGCTTAGGCCTAGCGGGAGGCGACTACGAGCAGTACTTC.